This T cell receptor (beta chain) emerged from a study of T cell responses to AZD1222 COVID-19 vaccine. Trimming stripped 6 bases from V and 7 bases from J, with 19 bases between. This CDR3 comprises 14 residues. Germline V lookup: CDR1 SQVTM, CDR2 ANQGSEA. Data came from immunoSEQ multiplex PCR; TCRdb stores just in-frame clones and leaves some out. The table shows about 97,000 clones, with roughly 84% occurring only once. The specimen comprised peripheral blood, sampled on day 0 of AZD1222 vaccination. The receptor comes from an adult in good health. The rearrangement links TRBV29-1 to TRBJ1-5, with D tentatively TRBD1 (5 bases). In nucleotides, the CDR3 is TGCAGCGTGGGTGGGGAGGGGTTCGGGCAGCCCCAGCATTTT. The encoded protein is CSVGGEGFGQPQHF.